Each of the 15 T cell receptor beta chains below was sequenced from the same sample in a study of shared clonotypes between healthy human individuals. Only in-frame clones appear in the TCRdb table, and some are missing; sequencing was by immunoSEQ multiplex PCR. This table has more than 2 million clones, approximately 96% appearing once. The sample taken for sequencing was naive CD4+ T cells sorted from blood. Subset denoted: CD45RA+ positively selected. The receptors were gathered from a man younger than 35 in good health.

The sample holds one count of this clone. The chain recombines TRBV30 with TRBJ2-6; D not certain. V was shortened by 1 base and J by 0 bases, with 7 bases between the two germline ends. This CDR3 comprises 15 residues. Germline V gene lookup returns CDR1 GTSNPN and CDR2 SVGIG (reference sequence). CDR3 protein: CAWSADNSGANVLTF. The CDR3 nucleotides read TGTGCCTGGAGTGCCGACAACTCTGGGGCCAACGTCCTGACTTTC.

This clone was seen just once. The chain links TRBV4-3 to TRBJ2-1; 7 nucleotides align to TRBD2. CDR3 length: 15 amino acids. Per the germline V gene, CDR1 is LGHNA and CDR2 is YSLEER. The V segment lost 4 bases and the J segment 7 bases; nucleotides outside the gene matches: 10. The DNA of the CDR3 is TGCGCCAGCAGCCCCGGACTAGAGGGCTATAATGAGCAGTTCTTC. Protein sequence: CASSPGLEGYNEQFF.

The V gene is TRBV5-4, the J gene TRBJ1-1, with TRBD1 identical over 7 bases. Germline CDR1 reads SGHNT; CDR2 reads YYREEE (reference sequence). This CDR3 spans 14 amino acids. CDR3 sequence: CATGPGQRNTEAFF. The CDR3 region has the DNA TGTGCAACCGGTCCGGGACAGAGGAACACTGAAGCTTTCTTT.

The CDR3 protein is CASSVESRLNTEAFF. CDR3 in DNA: TGTGCCAGCAGCGTAGAGTCCCGACTGAACACTGAAGCTTTCTTT. V is TRBV9 and J is TRBJ1-1; D not resolved. V was trimmed by 0 bases and J by 0 bases, leaving 9 bases between them. CDR1 is SGDLS and CDR2 is YYNGEE in the germline V gene. The CDR3 is 15 amino acids.

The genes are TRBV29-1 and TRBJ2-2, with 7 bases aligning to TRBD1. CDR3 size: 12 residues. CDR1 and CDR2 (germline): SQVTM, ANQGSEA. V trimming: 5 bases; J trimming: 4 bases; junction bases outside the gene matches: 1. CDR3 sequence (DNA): TGCAGCGTTAACAGGGGCACCGGGGAGCTGTTTTTT. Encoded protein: CSVNRGTGELFF.

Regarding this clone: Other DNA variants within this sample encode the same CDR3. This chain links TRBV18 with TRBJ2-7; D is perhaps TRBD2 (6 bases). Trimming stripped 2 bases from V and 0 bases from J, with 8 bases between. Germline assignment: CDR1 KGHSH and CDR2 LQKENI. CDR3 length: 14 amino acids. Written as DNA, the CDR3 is TGTGCCAGCTCACCAGGCGGGAACTCCTACGAGCAGTACTTC. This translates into CASSPGGNSYEQYF.

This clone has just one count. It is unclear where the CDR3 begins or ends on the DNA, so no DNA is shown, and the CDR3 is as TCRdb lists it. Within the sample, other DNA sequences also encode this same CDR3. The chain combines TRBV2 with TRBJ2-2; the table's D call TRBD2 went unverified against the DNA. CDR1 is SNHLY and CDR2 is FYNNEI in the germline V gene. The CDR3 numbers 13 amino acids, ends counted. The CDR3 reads CASSSSGTGELFF.

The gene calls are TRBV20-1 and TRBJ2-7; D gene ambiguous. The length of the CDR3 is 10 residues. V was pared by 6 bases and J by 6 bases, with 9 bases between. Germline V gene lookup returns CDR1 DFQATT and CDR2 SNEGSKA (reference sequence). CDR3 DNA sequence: TGCAGTGCCGATGTTGTCGAGCAGTACTTC. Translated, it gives CSADVVEQYF.

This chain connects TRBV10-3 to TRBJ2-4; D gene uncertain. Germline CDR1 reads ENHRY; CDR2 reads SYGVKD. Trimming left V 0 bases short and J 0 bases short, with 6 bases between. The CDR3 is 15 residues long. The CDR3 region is CAISESQLAKNIQYF. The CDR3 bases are TGTGCCATCAGTGAGTCGCAGCTAGCCAAAAACATTCAGTACTTC.

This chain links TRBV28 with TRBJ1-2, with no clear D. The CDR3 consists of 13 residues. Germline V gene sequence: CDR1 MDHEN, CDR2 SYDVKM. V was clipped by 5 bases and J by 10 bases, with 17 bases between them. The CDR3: CASSLGEGVDYTF. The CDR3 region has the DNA TGTGCCAGCAGTCTCGGGGAGGGAGTAGACTACACCTTC.

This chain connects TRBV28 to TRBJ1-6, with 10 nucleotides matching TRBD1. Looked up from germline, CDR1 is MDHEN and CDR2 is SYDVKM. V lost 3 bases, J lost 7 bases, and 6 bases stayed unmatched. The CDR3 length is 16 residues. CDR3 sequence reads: CASSLAPGQGNSPLHF. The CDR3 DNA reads TGTGCCAGCAGTTTGGCCCCGGGACAGGGGAATTCACCCCTCCACTTT.

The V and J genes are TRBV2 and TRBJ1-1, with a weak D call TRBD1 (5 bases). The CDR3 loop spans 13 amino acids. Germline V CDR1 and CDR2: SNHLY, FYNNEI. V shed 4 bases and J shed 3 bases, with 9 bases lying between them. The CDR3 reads CASSVGGDTEAFF. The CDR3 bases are TGTGCCAGCAGTGTCGGGGGGGACACTGAAGCTTTCTTT.

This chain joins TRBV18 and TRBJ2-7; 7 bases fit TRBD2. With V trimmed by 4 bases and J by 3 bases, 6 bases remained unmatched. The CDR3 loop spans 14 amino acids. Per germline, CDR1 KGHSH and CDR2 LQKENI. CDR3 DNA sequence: TGTGCCAGCTCACAGGCGCTAGCGGTCTACGAGCAGTACTTC. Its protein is CASSQALAVYEQYF.

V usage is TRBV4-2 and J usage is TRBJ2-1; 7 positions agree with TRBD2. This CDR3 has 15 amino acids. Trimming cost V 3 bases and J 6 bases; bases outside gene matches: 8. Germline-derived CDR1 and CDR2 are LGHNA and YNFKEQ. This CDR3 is CASSQVTSATNEQFF. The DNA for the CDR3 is TGTGCCAGCAGCCAGGTCACTAGCGCCACCAATGAGCAGTTCTTC.

The CDR3 region is CASSPGPGETF. In nucleotides, the CDR3 is TGTGCCAGCAGCCCGGGACCCGGTGAAACCTTC. This chain joins TRBV6-1 and TRBJ1-2; D is perhaps TRBD1 (5 bases). The CDR3 length is 11 residues. Germline V gene sequence: CDR1 MNHNS, CDR2 SASEGT. V dropped 6 bases and J dropped 14 bases, with 16 bases sitting between them.